Listed here is a single TCR beta chain. This CDR3 spans 14 amino acids. Trimming pared 3 bases from V and 5 bases from J, leaving 13 bases between. CDR1 and CDR2 (germline): SGHAT, FQNNGV. This sample was taken from a study of identical twins. One entry per CDR3 protein, called by TCRdb with MiXCR from the 5' RACE reads. The repertoire includes about 920,000 distinct CDR3 sequences, roughly an eighth of them detected once, and around 1.5% sits in the top ten. This sample also belongs to another study, concerning yellow fever vaccine responses in identical twins.

Sequences were obtained from PBMCs. The chain couples TRBV11-2 to TRBJ2-5; D might be TRBD1 (5 bases). This TCR derives from a woman aged 18-35 years in good health. CDR3 protein: CASSFEVGRETQYF. The CDR3 DNA reads as TGTGCCAGCAGCTTTGAGGTGGGGCGGGAGACCCAGTACTTC.